Listed below are T cell receptor beta chains from one sample, sequenced in a study of shared clonotypes between healthy human individuals. Profiling relied on immunoSEQ multiplex PCR, and the TCRdb table lists in-frame clones only, not all of them. The data hold about 2 million clones, with 85% to 95% observed a single time. The sequenced sample consisted of naive CD4+ T cells sorted from blood. All receptors come from a young man in good health. Both conserved end residues are trimmed from each CDR3. The order of the fields is V gene, CDR3 protein.

TRBV10-2 ASTSTGGMNTEAF
TRBV6-5 ASSYQRTGNYGYT
TRBV4-3 ASSQEAGVTDTQY
TRBV20-1 SAPDRGGT
TRBV10-2 ATRSGDEETQY
TRBV5-1 ASSLVGESGYT
TRBV18 ASSPPGDRATNEKLF
TRBV5-4 ASSFGGDNYGYT
TRBV6-1 ASSEALQGFGRATTYEQY
TRBV6-1 ASSDRAGGRYLYSYEQY
TRBV27 ASSLSPQGGNSPLH
TRBV6-1 ASSEFRRETNYGYT
TRBV2 ATKGLAGGPETQY
TRBV27 ASRSSGTGSRYGYT
TRBV28 ASSRRRGRTEAF
TRBV19 ASKDSSYEQY
TRBV11-2 ASSRGGQGSYNEQF
TRBV4-1 ASSQDQASGANVLT
TRBV2 ASSVERGETQY
TRBV2 ASSAAGNTGELF
TRBV2 ASSEGTSGSYEQY
TRBV5-6 ASSWGPVGGGYT
TRBV2 ATRGLAVTGELF
TRBV7-3 ASSFYHSSEQY
TRBV6-6 ASSPDSINEKLF
TRBV2 ASSELYSTDTQY
TRBV28 ASSSPSKNGYT
TRBV30 AWSVRAGGTEAF
TRBV29-1 SVDGAQSEWGYT
TRBV4-1 ASSQVTWDSYGYT
TRBV7-6 ASSYLSGEQF
TRBV11-3 ASSLKGQDTQY
TRBV10-2 ASIPTEIANTGELF
TRBV5-4 ASSPPSRPHEQY
TRBV6-1 ASSGGGPQPQH
TRBV4-1 ASSQEGASREKLF
TRBV18 ASSPGDLYEQY
TRBV27 ASTGPGWGSPLH
TRBV27 ASSPRTGGSDYGYT
TRBV5-4 ASSLGGLAGETGELF
TRBV7-2 ASSFRPVPGAF
TRBV7-2 ASSPDSYYGYT
TRBV18 ASSPPARGGSEQY
TRBV13 ASSLFIGTAPGANVLT
TRBV10-3 AIGTSGQETQY
TRBV18 ASSPPWTESYEQY
TRBV19 ASSIRERNEQY
TRBV2 ASRDRGGTGELF
TRBV2 ASRSQGGEQY
TRBV7-9 ASSLKGASSYEQY
TRBV2 ASSVTGVAAYEQY
TRBV18 ASSPFSLAMNTEAF
TRBV25-1 ASSGRSGRAATDTQY
TRBV6-1 ASSGGYSYNEQF